This TCR beta chain was observed in a study of control samples from healthy donors and cancer patients. TCRdb keeps only in-frame clones here, not all; method: immunoSEQ multiplex PCR. The table has a few thousand clones, roughly 96% seen once. This clone was recorded once. This CDR3 contains 16 residues. With V trimmed by 1 base and J by 1 base, 2 bases remained unmatched. CDR1 SGHVS and CDR2 FNYEAQ come from the germline V gene. The sequenced sample consisted of PBMCs. The receptor's source is a man between 65 and 85 years old with colorectal cancer. The chain employs TRBV7-6 and TRBJ1-1; 11 nucleotides align to TRBD1. The CDR3 coding sequence is TGTGCCAGCAGCTTAGGGACAGGGGGCCAGAACACTGAAGCTTTCTTT. Residues: CASSLGTGGQNTEAFF.